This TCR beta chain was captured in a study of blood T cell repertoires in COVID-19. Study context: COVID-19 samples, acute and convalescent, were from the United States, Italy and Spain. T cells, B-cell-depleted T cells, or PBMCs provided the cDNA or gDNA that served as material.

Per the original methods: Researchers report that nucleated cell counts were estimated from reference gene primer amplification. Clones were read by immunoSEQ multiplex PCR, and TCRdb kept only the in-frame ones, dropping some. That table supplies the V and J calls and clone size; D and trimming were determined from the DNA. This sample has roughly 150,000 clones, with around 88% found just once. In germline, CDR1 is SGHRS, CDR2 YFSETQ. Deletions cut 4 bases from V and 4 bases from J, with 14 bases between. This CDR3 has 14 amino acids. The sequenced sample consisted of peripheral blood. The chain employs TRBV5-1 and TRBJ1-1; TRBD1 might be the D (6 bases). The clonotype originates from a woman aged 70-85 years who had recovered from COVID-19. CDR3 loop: CASSPQGSGTEAFF. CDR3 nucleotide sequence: TGCGCCAGCAGCCCACAGGGTTCGGGCACTGAAGCTTTCTTT.